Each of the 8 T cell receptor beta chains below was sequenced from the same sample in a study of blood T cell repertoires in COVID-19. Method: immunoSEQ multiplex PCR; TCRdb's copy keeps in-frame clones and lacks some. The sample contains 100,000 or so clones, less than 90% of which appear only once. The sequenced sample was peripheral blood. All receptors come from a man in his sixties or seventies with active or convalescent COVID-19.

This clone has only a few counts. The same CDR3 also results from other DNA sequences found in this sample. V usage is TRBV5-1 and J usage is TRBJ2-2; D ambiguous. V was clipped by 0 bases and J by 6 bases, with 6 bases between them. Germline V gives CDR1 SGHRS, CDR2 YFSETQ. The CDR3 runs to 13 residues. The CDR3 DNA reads TGCGCCAGCAGCTTGGGAGGCGCCGGGGAGCTGTTTTTT. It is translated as CASSLGGAGELFF.

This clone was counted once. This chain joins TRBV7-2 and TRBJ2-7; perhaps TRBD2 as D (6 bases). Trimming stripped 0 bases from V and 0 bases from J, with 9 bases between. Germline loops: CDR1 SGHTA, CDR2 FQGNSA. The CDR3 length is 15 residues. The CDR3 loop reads CASSLAAGSSYEQYF. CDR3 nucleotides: TGTGCCAGCAGCTTAGCCGCGGGAAGCTCCTACGAGCAGTACTTC.

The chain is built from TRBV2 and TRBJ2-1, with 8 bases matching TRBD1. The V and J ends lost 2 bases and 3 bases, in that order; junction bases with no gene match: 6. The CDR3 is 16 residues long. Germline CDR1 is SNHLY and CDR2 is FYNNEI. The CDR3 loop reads CASSESGTGLYNEQFF. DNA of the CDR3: TGTGCCAGCAGTGAATCCGGGACAGGACTCTACAATGAGCAGTTCTTC. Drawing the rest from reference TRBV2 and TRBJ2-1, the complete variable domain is EPEVTQTPSHQVTQMGQEVILRCVPISNHLYFYWYRQILGQKVEFLVSFYNNEISEKSEIFDDQFSVERPDGSNFTLKIRSTKLEDSAMYFCASSESGTGLYNEQFFGPGTRLTVL.

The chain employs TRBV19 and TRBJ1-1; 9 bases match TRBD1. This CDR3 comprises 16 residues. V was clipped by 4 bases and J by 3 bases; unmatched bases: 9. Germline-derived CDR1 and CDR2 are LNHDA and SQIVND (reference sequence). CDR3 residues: CASSTGTGRGDTEAFF. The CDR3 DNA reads TGTGCCAGTAGTACCGGGACAGGGAGAGGGGACACTGAAGCTTTCTTT.

CDR3 residues: CASSKQATSYEQYF. The CDR3 DNA is TGTGCCAGTAGTAAACAGGCGACCTCCTACGAGCAGTACTTC. V usage is TRBV19 and J usage is TRBJ2-7, with D possibly matching TRBD1 (5 bases). There are 14 residues in the CDR3. Germline CDR1 LNHDA, CDR2 SQIVND (reference sequence). V gave up 4 bases and J gave up 0 bases, with 10 bases separating them.

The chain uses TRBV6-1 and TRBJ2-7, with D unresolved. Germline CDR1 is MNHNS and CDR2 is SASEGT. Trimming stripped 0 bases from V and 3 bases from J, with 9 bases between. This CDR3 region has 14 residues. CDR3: CASSEARRIYEQYF. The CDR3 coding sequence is TGTGCCAGCAGTGAAGCGCGCCGAATCTACGAGCAGTACTTC.

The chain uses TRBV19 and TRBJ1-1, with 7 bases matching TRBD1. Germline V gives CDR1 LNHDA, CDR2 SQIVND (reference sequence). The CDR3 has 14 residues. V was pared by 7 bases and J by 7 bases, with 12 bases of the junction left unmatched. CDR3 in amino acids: CASTDRRDSVEAFF. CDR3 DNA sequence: TGTGCCAGTACCGATAGGAGGGACAGCGTTGAAGCTTTCTTT.

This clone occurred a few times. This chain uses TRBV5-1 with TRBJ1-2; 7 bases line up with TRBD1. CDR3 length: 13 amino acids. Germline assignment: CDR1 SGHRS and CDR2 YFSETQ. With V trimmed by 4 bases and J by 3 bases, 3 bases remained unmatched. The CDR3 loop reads CASSGGQDYGYTF. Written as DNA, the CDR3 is TGCGCCAGCAGCGGCGGACAGGACTATGGCTACACCTTC.